This is a list of T cell receptor beta chains from one sample in a study of blood T cells in healthy people across ages. TCRdb called the 5' RACE reads again in MiXCR, with one record for every CDR3 protein. Seen here are around 970,000 distinct CDR3 sequences, roughly 51% observed once, and the top ten hold about 21%. Sequencing was performed on blood. These receptors all stem from a woman in her sixties in good health. Both conserved end residues are part of each CDR3. The order of the fields is clone size, J gene, V gene, D gene, CDR3 DNA, CDR3 protein. A D gene is named only where the DNA matches it firmly. Size values are once, few and many counts, or a class for expanded clones, and some rows have none.

-	TRBJ1-1	TRBV7-2	TRBD1	TGTGCCAGCAGCTCCGGACAGGGGGTATTCACGGCTTTCTTT	CASSSGQGVFTAFF
few	TRBJ2-7	TRBV29-1	-	TGCAGCGTTGAATCCAGCATCTCCTACGAGCAGTACTTC	CSVESSISYEQYF
-	TRBJ2-3	TRBV14	TRBD2	TGTGCCAGCAGCCACCCAACTAGCGGGAGTTTGACAGATACGCAGTATTTT	CASSHPTSGSLTDTQYF
once	TRBJ1-2	TRBV28	-	TGTGCCAGCAGCCAGGGAATCGGGGTCTATGACTACACCTTC	CASSQGIGVYDYTF
few	TRBJ2-3	TRBV4-3	TRBD2	TGCGCCAGCAGCCAAAGGACTAGCGGGAGTACAGATACGCAGTATTTT	CASSQRTSGSTDTQYF
-	TRBJ1-6	TRBV20-1	-	TGCAGTCCCGACAGGCCTAATTCACCCCTCCACTTT	CSPDRPNSPLHF
-	TRBJ2-7	TRBV2	TRBD1	TGTGCCACTCTGCCGCAGGGGGCACCCTCCTACGAGCAGTACTTC	CATLPQGAPSYEQYF
-	TRBJ2-7	TRBV4-1	-	TGCGCCAGCAGCCCGCCCGAGGGCAGGGCCTACGAGCAGTACTTC	CASSPPEGRAYEQYF
few	TRBJ1-2	TRBV6-1	-	TGTGCCAGCAGTGAGCTTAAGGGCGGCTACACCTTC	CASSELKGGYTF
-	TRBJ2-7	TRBV9	-	TGTGCCTGCAGCGTAGTGACAAACCCTTACGAGCAGTACTTC	CACSVVTNPYEQYF
-	TRBJ2-7	TRBV10-3	TRBD1	TGTGCCATCAGTGAGCTCCGGGACAGGGTCCCTTACGAGCAGTACTTC	CAISELRDRVPYEQYF
-	TRBJ2-6	TRBV29-1	TRBD2	TGCAGCGTTGCCGGCGGGAGGCCCCACTCTGGGGCCAACGTCCTGACTTTC	CSVAGGRPHSGANVLTF
-	TRBJ2-1	TRBV20-1	TRBD1	TGCAGTGTGGACAGGGTGGGAGGTAATGAGCAGTTCTTC	CSVDRVGGNEQFF
-	TRBJ2-1	TRBV29-1	TRBD1	TGCAGCGTTGAAGGAAATGACAGGGTCGCCTACAATGAGCAGTTCTTC	CSVEGNDRVAYNEQFF
-	TRBJ2-7	TRBV11-1	TRBD1	TGTGCCAGCAGCGAGAAGGGACAGATTATATCCTACGAGCAGTACTTC	CASSEKGQIISYEQYF
few	TRBJ2-5	TRBV28	TRBD2	TGTGCCAGCCAACCGACCGGGACTAGCGGGAGATCAGGAGAGACCCAGTACTTC	CASQPTGTSGRSGETQYF
few	TRBJ2-7	TRBV4-3	TRBD1	TGCGCCAGCAGCCAAGGGGGACAGGGTCTGAGAGAGCAGTACTTC	CASSQGGQGLREQYF
-	TRBJ1-6	TRBV3-1	-	TGTGCCAGCAGCCAAGAAGGTTTGGGCCGAGGCTATAATTCACCCCTCCACTTT	CASSQEGLGRGYNSPLHF
few	TRBJ2-5	TRBV27	-	TGTGCCAGCAGTGGAAGGGAATCGTACCAAGAGACCCAGTACTTC	CASSGRESYQETQYF
few	TRBJ1-1	TRBV29-1	-	TGCAGCGTCCGTCATGGGCGGGAGCAGACGACTTTCTTT	CSVRHGREQTTFF
-	TRBJ2-1	TRBV5-5	-	TGTGCCAGCAGCTTGGGTTCCCTGGGGGCAGTAAATGAGCAGTTCTTC	CASSLGSLGAVNEQFF
-	TRBJ1-1	TRBV20-1	-	TGCAGTGCTAGAGGGGGTGAGGGGATCACTGAAGCTTTCTTT	CSARGGEGITEAFF
-	TRBJ2-1	TRBV28	-	TGTGCCAGCCGGAATGGGCAGGGGCCTTACAATGAGCAGTTCTTC	CASRNGQGPYNEQFF
-	TRBJ1-2	TRBV12-3/TRBV12-4	TRBD1	TGTGCCAGCACCCCCGGGACAGACTACGGCTACACCTTC	CASTPGTDYGYTF
-	TRBJ2-7	TRBV7-9	-	TGTGCCAGCAGCTTAGTGGTGGGTAGTGTCGAGCAGTACTTC	CASSLVVGSVEQYF
-	TRBJ2-3	TRBV6-6	TRBD1	TGTGCCAGCAGTTCCACGACAGGGACACGGGATACGCAGTATTTT	CASSSTTGTRDTQYF
-	TRBJ2-6	TRBV7-2	-	TGTGCCAGCACTTATTCTTTCGCGGGGGCATCTGGGGCCAACGTCCTGACTTTC	CASTYSFAGASGANVLTF
few	TRBJ2-1	TRBV12-5	-	TGTGCTAGTGGACCAACAACAGGGAGTCAGTTCTTC	CASGPTTGSQFF
-	TRBJ1-2	TRBV6-6	-	TGTGCCAGCAACTCAGGGGAGGGAGGCTACACCTTC	CASNSGEGGYTF
few	TRBJ2-5	TRBV27	TRBD2	TGTGCCAGCAGTTTAACGTCTAGCGGATACAAAGAGACCCAGTACTTC	CASSLTSSGYKETQYF
-	TRBJ2-5	TRBV10-3	-	TGTGCCATCAGTACCATTACGAAAGAGACCCAGTACTTC	CAISTITKETQYF
once	TRBJ2-1	TRBV5-1	-	TGCGCCAGCAGCTTGAGGGGGGGGGACAAATACAATGAGCAGTTCTTC	CASSLRGGDKYNEQFF
few	TRBJ2-2	TRBV28	-	TGTGCCAGCAGTTTACGGGGGCAGCACGGGGAGCTGTTTTTT	CASSLRGQHGELFF
-	TRBJ2-7	TRBV12-3/TRBV12-4	-	TGTGCCAGCGTCCCTGGGGGGGCCTCCTACGAGCAGTACTTC	CASVPGGASYEQYF
-	TRBJ2-4	TRBV3-1	-	TGTGCCAGCAGCCAAGATCTATCGGAATCCATTCAGTACTTC	CASSQDLSESIQYF
few	TRBJ2-5	TRBV4-1	TRBD2	TGCGCCAGCAGCCAGGTAGCGGGAGTACTGCTTCCGACCCAGTACTTC	CASSQVAGVLLPTQYF
-	TRBJ2-2	TRBV11-2	-	TGTGCCAGCAGCGCCGGGACCAGGCGCGGGGAGCTGTTTTTT	CASSAGTRRGELFF
once	TRBJ2-5	TRBV3-1	-	TGTGCCAGCAGCCGCCACGGACTTGGGGAGACCCAGTACTTC	CASSRHGLGETQYF
-	TRBJ2-3	TRBV29-1	TRBD2	TGCAGCGTTGACACTAGCGGGAGTTTTGATACGCAGTATTTT	CSVDTSGSFDTQYF
-	TRBJ2-7	TRBV10-3	TRBD2	TGTGCCACCTCGGGGACTAGCCTGGGTGAGCAGTACTTC	CATSGTSLGEQYF
many	TRBJ2-3	TRBV20-1	-	TGCAGTGCTACGGCGAGGATCGGTACAGATACGCAGTATTTT	CSATARIGTDTQYF
once	TRBJ2-3	TRBV28	TRBD2	TGTGCCAGCAGCCAAGCAGGCGGGAGGCGGGATACGCAGTATTTT	CASSQAGGRRDTQYF